Below, 30 T cell receptor beta chains from the same sample are listed, as sequenced in a study of cytomegalovirus exposure and HLA in healthy donors. Clones were sequenced by immunoSEQ multiplex PCR, and TCRdb holds only the in-frame ones, with some missing. The sample shows about 57,000 clones, more than 80% of them seen only once. Sequencing was carried out using PBMCs. Receptors originate from a woman between 18 and 29 years old in good health and CMV-seronegative.

This chain uses TRBV5-1 with TRBJ2-1; D remains unclear. V dropped 3 bases and J dropped 4 bases, with 2 bases sitting between them. The CDR3 is 11 residues long. CDR1 and CDR2 from the germline V gene are SGHRS and YFSETQ. CDR3 in amino acids: CASSSYNEQFF. The CDR3 region has the DNA TGCGCCAGCAGCTCATACAATGAGCAGTTCTTC. The full variable domain, its missing parts supplied by reference TRBV5-1 and TRBJ2-1, is KAGVTQTPRYLIKTRGQQVTLSCSPISGHRSVSWYQQTPGQGLQFLFEYFSETQRNKGNFPGRFSGRQFSNSRSEMNVSTLELGDSALYLCASSSYNEQFFGPGTRLTVL.

The chain joins TRBV6-1 to TRBJ2-7, with TRBD1 matching over 9 bases. V lost 6 bases and J lost 3; bases outside the gene matches: 0. The CDR3 is 12 residues long. Germline values: CDR1 MNHNS, CDR2 SASEGT. The CDR3 DNA sequence: TGTGCCAGCAGGACAGGGGGCTACGAGCAGTACTTC. Amino acids: CASRTGGYEQYF.

This chain uses TRBV7-6 with TRBJ1-3; D possibly corresponds to TRBD1 (5 bases). Germline loops: CDR1 SGHVS, CDR2 FNYEAQ. The CDR3 sequence is 16 residues long. V shed 1 base and J shed 4 bases, with 14 bases lying between them. The chain's CDR3 is CASSLDQDSWGNTIYF. CDR3 sequence (DNA): TGTGCCAGCAGCTTAGACCAAGACAGTTGGGGAAACACCATATATTTT. Variable domain in full (rest from reference TRBV7-6 and TRBJ1-3): GAGVSQSPRYKVTKRGQDVALRCDPISGHVSLYWYRQALGQGPEFLTYFNYEAQQDKSGLPNDRFSAERPEGSISTLTIQRTEQRDSAMYRCASSLDQDSWGNTIYFGEGSWLTVV.

A remark on this clone: The germline gene is not matched at one end of the junction; a read error may be the cause. This rearrangement joins TRBV2 to TRBJ1-2, with TRBD1 matching 10 bases. The V gene's germline CDR1 is SNHLY and CDR2 FYNNEI. This CDR3 comprises 14 residues. Here the CDR3 reads CASDRGRLQESYAF. The CDR3 nucleotides are TGTGCCAGCGACAGGGGGCGACTCCAGGAGAGCTACGCCTTC.

The chain is built from TRBV4-1 and TRBJ2-2, with 8 nucleotides matching TRBD1. The CDR3 consists of 16 residues. Germline CDR1 MGHRA, CDR2 YSYEKL. V lost 6 bases, J lost 10 bases, and 16 bases stayed unmatched. Written as DNA, the CDR3 is TGCGCCAGCAGACGCACAGGGGGTGTGGTGCCTGAGGAGCTGTTTTTT. It encodes CASRRTGGVVPEELFF.

The J gene is TRBJ2-7, the V gene TRBV5-1, with 10 bases matching TRBD1. The CDR3 consists of 15 residues. V lost 4 bases, J lost 2 bases, and 6 bases stayed unmatched. The germline V gene has CDR1 SGHRS and CDR2 YFSETQ. The CDR3 nucleotides are TGCGCCAGCAGCGCGGGCGGGACAGGGGCCTACGAGCAGTACTTC. It codes for CASSAGGTGAYEQYF.

CDR3 sequence: CASSSQGQGRPYNEQFF. CDR3 bases: TGTGCCAGTAGTAGTCAGGGACAGGGGCGTCCTTACAATGAGCAGTTCTTC. This chain links TRBV19 with TRBJ2-1; 10 bases fit TRBD1. The CDR3 covers 17 residues. Germline CDR1 LNHDA, CDR2 SQIVND (reference sequence). V trimming: 4 bases; J trimming: 4 bases; junction bases outside the gene matches: 10.

The CDR3 loop is CASSVGQGIEKLFF. The CDR3 nucleotides read TGTGCCAGCAGCGTGGGACAGGGAATAGAGAAACTGTTTTTT. This sequence joins TRBV6-1 and TRBJ1-4; 9 nucleotides align to TRBD1. The germline gives CDR1 MNHNS, CDR2 SASEGT. Trimming took 6 bases from V and 11 from J; bases not matched to a gene: 10. This CDR3 has 14 residues.

The chain recombines TRBV27 with TRBJ2-7; D possibly corresponds to TRBD2 (7 bases). This CDR3 contains 16 residues. From germline, CDR1 is MNHEY and CDR2 SMNVEV (reference sequence). V lost 0 bases and J lost 6, with 18 bases in between. CDR3 coding DNA: TGTGCCAGCAGTTTATCCCCGGGGAGGGGGGTAGGCGAGCAGTACTTC. Protein sequence: CASSLSPGRGVGEQYF.

The J gene is TRBJ2-3, the V gene TRBV11-3, with 8 bases identical to TRBD2. Germline V gene sequence: CDR1 SGHNT, CDR2 YENEEA. The CDR3 sequence is 16 residues long. V shed 2 bases and J 0 bases; nucleotides not matched to a gene: 4. The CDR3 reads CASSLSGGPSTDTQYF. In DNA, the CDR3 is TGTGCCAGCAGCTTAAGCGGGGGCCCTAGCACAGATACGCAGTATTTT.

V gene TRBV30 combines with J gene TRBJ1-1; D might be TRBD1 (6 bases). This CDR3 comprises 13 residues. From germline, CDR1 is GTSNPN and CDR2 SVGIG (reference sequence). The V and J ends lost 5 bases and 1 base respectively, with 11 bases between them. The CDR3 here is CAWLQGPNTEAFF. CDR3 DNA: TGTGCCTGGCTACAGGGACCGAACACTGAAGCTTTCTTT.

This clone was detected only once. The CDR3 loop reads CASSLGDKHEKLFF. As DNA, the CDR3 is TGCGCCAGCAGCTTGGGAGATAAACATGAAAAACTGTTTTTT. The chain joins TRBV5-1 to TRBJ1-4, with D uncertain. V was cut by 0 bases and J by 6 bases, with 9 bases left in between. The length of the CDR3 is 14 residues. Looked up from germline, CDR1 is SGHRS and CDR2 is YFSETQ.

The gene calls are TRBV5-4 and TRBJ2-3, with 7 bases matching TRBD2. This CDR3 region has 15 residues. In germline, CDR1 is SGHNT, CDR2 YYREEE (reference sequence). The trim removed 0 bases at V and 3 bases at J, leaving 4 bases unmatched. CDR3 amino acids: CASSLVGGPTDTQYF. CDR3 in DNA: TGTGCCAGCAGCTTGGTGGGAGGGCCTACAGATACGCAGTATTTT. The complete variable domain, with remaining parts taken from reference TRBV5-4 and TRBJ2-3, reads ETGVTQSPTHLIKTRGQQVTLRCSSQSGHNTVSWYQQALGQGPQFIFQYYREEENGRGNFPPRFSGLQFPNYSSELNVNALELDDSALYLCASSLVGGPTDTQYFGPGTRLTVL.

The chain's CDR3 is CASSFPREGTDTQYF. The CDR3 nucleotides read TGTGCCAGCAGTTTTCCCCGGGAGGGCACAGATACGCAGTATTTT. This sequence joins TRBV28 and TRBJ2-3, with 7 bases identical to TRBD2. Unmatched junction bases numbered 4, after V lost 3 bases and J lost 1 base. Looked up from germline, CDR1 is MDHEN and CDR2 is SYDVKM. The CDR3 runs to 15 residues.

The chain recombines TRBV7-2 with TRBJ2-1, with D possibly TRBD2 on 6 matching bases. The CDR3 sequence is 15 residues long. Trimming removed 3 bases from V and 0 bases from J, with 9 bases in between. Germline values: CDR1 SGHTA, CDR2 FQGNSA. In DNA, the CDR3 is TGTGCCAGCAGCTTTAGCGGTAGCTCCTACAATGAGCAGTTCTTC. Protein product: CASSFSGSSYNEQFF.

The chain links TRBV5-4 to TRBJ2-1; 7 bases are shared with TRBD2. From germline, CDR1 is SGHNT and CDR2 YYREEE (reference sequence). The CDR3 sequence is 16 residues long. J was trimmed by 0 bases and V by 4 bases; bases with no gene match: 7. CDR3 nucleotides: TGTGCCAGCAGCCAGAGCGGGGCTAGCTCCTACAATGAGCAGTTCTTC. Protein sequence: CASSQSGASSYNEQFF. Full variable domain (rest looked up from reference TRBV5-4 and TRBJ2-1): ETGVTQSPTHLIKTRGQQVTLRCSSQSGHNTVSWYQQALGQGPQFIFQYYREEENGRGNFPPRFSGLQFPNYSSELNVNALELDDSALYLCASSQSGASSYNEQFFGPGTRLTVL.

This clone was seen once. This chain links TRBV18 with TRBJ2-3; 8 nucleotides match TRBD2. In germline, CDR1 is KGHSH, CDR2 LQKENI. With V trimmed by 4 bases and J by 3 bases, 6 bases remained unmatched. This CDR3 region has 15 residues. As DNA, the CDR3 is TGTGCCAGCTCACACGGGAGGGCCTCGACAGATACGCAGTATTTT. As protein: CASSHGRASTDTQYF.

This rearrangement joins TRBV6-5 to TRBJ1-1, with D hard to call. CDR3 length equals 13 residues. Looked up from germline, CDR1 is MNHEY and CDR2 is SVGAGI. The ends were cut back, 3 bases at V and 1 base at J, with 6 bases in the middle. CDR3 loop: CASSYQENTEAFF. CDR3 DNA sequence: TGTGCCAGCAGTTATCAGGAGAACACTGAAGCTTTCTTT.

CDR3 sequence: CASSLPDRVSYEQYF. CDR3 bases: TGTGCCAGCAGTTTACCCGACAGGGTCTCCTACGAGCAGTACTTC. The chain combines TRBV28 with TRBJ2-7, with 7 bases that match TRBD1. The germline V gene encodes CDR1 MDHEN and CDR2 SYDVKM. The CDR3 has 15 residues. The trim removed 2 bases at V and 0 bases at J, leaving 4 bases unmatched.

The chain recombines TRBV10-3 with TRBJ2-1; 8 positions agree with TRBD2. With 4 bases clipped from V and 10 bases from J, the junction kept 9 bases outside the gene matches. The germline gives CDR1 ENHRY, CDR2 SYGVKD. The length of the CDR3 is 14 residues. The CDR3 is CAISVLAERAEQFF. The CDR3 bases are TGTGCCATCAGTGTACTAGCGGAGCGGGCGGAGCAGTTCTTC.

CDR3 sequence: CASSFRDSSYNEQFF. CDR3 sequence (DNA): TGTGCCAGCAGTTTCCGGGACAGCTCCTACAATGAGCAGTTCTTC. This chain joins TRBV27 and TRBJ2-1; TRBD1 matches at 7 bases. V lost 3 bases and J lost 0; bases outside the gene matches: 2. Germline V lookup: CDR1 MNHEY, CDR2 SMNVEV (reference sequence). The length of the CDR3 is 15 residues.

The chain is built from TRBV7-2 and TRBJ2-5; 8 bases match TRBD1. Germline V CDR1 and CDR2: SGHTA, FQGNSA. The CDR3 contains 16 residues. J gave up 3 bases and V 2 bases, and 8 bases lay outside the gene matches. CDR3 in amino acids: CASSLSRQGREETQYF. DNA for the CDR3: TGTGCCAGCAGCTTATCTAGACAGGGGCGGGAAGAGACCCAGTACTTC.

This clone was found a few times. The J gene is TRBJ1-6, the V gene TRBV5-1; the match to TRBD1 covers 8 bases. The germline gives CDR1 SGHRS, CDR2 YFSETQ. The CDR3 spans 16 residues. Trimming removed 4 bases from V and 9 bases from J; junction bases left unmatched: 12. CDR3 sequence reads: CASSLKDRADGSPLHF. For the CDR3, the DNA is TGCGCCAGCAGCCTGAAGGACAGGGCTGATGGTTCACCCCTCCACTTT.

This clone has more than one count but fewer than ten. The chain joins TRBV5-1 to TRBJ1-1; 8 nucleotides agree with TRBD1. V dropped 4 bases and J dropped 2; count of bases not matched to a gene: 4. The CDR3 length is 14 residues. Per the germline V gene, CDR1 is SGHRS and CDR2 is YFSETQ. The CDR3 is CASSLTGANTEAFF. The CDR3 DNA follows: TGCGCCAGCAGCCTGACAGGGGCCAACACTGAAGCTTTCTTT.

This CDR3 reads CASSYSTPDMNTEAFF. CDR3 coding DNA: TGTGCCAGCAGTTACTCGACGCCGGACATGAACACTGAAGCTTTCTTT. V usage is TRBV6-5 and J usage is TRBJ1-1, with a tentative D call TRBD1 (5 bases). V was trimmed by 0 bases and J by 0 bases, leaving 11 bases between them. CDR1 and CDR2 (germline): MNHEY, SVGAGI. CDR3 length: 16 amino acids.

The chain recombines TRBV5-1 with TRBJ2-3; 14 bases map to TRBD2. CDR3 size: 17 residues. Germline V gene data show CDR1 as SGHRS and CDR2 as YFSETQ. J gave up 0 bases and V 4 bases, and 4 bases lay outside the gene matches. In DNA form, the CDR3 reads TGCGCCAGCAGCGCGACTAGCGGGAGGGCTAGCACAGATACGCAGTATTTT. This sequence encodes CASSATSGRASTDTQYF.

The chain combines TRBV19 with TRBJ2-3; possible D gene TRBD1, 6 bases. The CDR3 sequence is 16 residues long. Trimming left V 4 bases short and J 0 bases short, with 14 bases between. Per germline, CDR1 LNHDA and CDR2 SQIVND (reference sequence). CDR3 DNA sequence: TGTGCCAGTAGTACCCTCTTAGGGGGTAGCACAGATACGCAGTATTTT. Amino acids: CASSTLLGGSTDTQYF. Supplemented by reference TRBV19 and TRBJ2-3, the full variable domain reads DGGITQSPKYLFRKEGQNVTLSCEQNLNHDAMYWYRQDPGQGLRLIYYSQIVNDFQKGDIAEGYSVSREKKESFPLTVTSAQKNPTAFYLCASSTLLGGSTDTQYFGPGTRLTVL.

The CDR3 protein is CASSLEASGGPQETQYF. CDR3 bases: TGTGCCAGCAGCTTAGAGGCTAGCGGGGGACCTCAAGAGACCCAGTACTTC. The genes are TRBV11-1 and TRBJ2-5; 10 bases are shared with TRBD2. J lost 2 bases, V lost 1 base, and 7 bases had no gene match. From germline, CDR1 is SGHAT and CDR2 FQDESV (reference sequence). This CDR3 has 17 residues.

The V and J genes are TRBV28 and TRBJ2-5; 7 bases are a match to TRBD1. Germline CDR1 and CDR2: MDHEN and SYDVKM. Unmatched junction bases numbered 8, after V lost 3 bases and J lost 1 base. The CDR3 sequence is 16 residues long. CDR3 sequence reads: CASSLSTGSSQETQYF. In nucleotides, the CDR3 is TGTGCCAGCAGTTTGTCGACAGGGTCTAGCCAAGAGACCCAGTACTTC.

The chain recombines TRBV6-1 with TRBJ1-3, with a tentative D call TRBD1 (6 bases). The germline CDR1 and CDR2 sequences are MNHNS and SASEGT. This CDR3 region has 15 residues. V was trimmed by 5 bases and J by 4 bases, leaving 15 bases between them. This CDR3 reads CASSPNRADGNTIYF. The CDR3, as DNA: TGTGCCAGCAGTCCAAACAGGGCGGACGGAAACACCATATATTTT.